These 16 T cell receptor beta chains originate from one sample sequenced in a study of T cell responses to AZD1222 COVID-19 vaccine. Sequencing was performed with immunoSEQ multiplex PCR; in TCRdb, only in-frame clones are kept and a portion is missing. The data hold approximately 130,000 clones, with 75% to 85% observed a single time. Sequenced here: peripheral blood, sampled 28 days after the second dose of the MenACWY control vaccine. The receptors were sampled from an adult who received the MenACWY meningococcal vaccine as a control.

This clone appeared a few times. The V gene is TRBV6-6, the J gene TRBJ1-2; maybe TRBD1 (5 bases). The V gene lost 5 bases and the J gene lost 7 bases, with 11 bases spanning the gap. Germline CDR1 MNHNY, CDR2 SVGAGI (reference sequence). This CDR3 spans 12 amino acids. The CDR3 region is CASSPLGGGYTF. The CDR3, as DNA: TGTGCCAGCAGTCCCCTCGGGGGTGGCTACACCTTC.

The chain has TRBV27 and TRBJ2-7, with a tentative D call TRBD1 (6 bases). Trimming shortened V by 5 bases and J by 3 bases, and 11 bases separated the two germline ends. This CDR3 has 13 amino acids. Germline CDR1 and CDR2: MNHEY and SMNVEV (reference sequence). The CDR3 is CASSAGTNYEQYF. Here the CDR3 DNA reads TGTGCCAGCAGTGCTGGGACAAACTACGAGCAGTACTTC.

CDR3 loop: CASSFRTGASYEQYF. Here the CDR3 DNA reads TGTGCCAGCAGTTTCCGGACAGGGGCGTCCTACGAGCAGTACTTC. V gene TRBV6-6 combines with J gene TRBJ2-7, with 9 bases that match TRBD1. From germline, CDR1 is MNHNY and CDR2 SVGAGI (reference sequence). The CDR3 length is 15 residues. Losses at the gene ends were 4 bases for V and 1 base for J; bases not matched to a gene: 5.

This rearrangement joins TRBV7-2 to TRBJ2-7; weak D call: TRBD1 (5 bases). Germline lookup yields CDR1 SGHTA and CDR2 FQGNSA. This CDR3 comprises 13 residues. Trimming stripped 4 bases from V and 4 bases from J, with 11 bases between. The CDR3 DNA follows: TGTGCCAGCAGCTCCAGGGTCCGGTACGAGCAGTACTTC. It codes for CASSSRVRYEQYF.

This rearrangement joins TRBV3-1 (or the pseudogene TRBV3-2) to TRBJ2-1; D perhaps matches TRBD2 (5 bases). Trimming removed 5 bases at V and 6 bases at J, with 11 bases between. There are 13 residues in the CDR3. Germline CDR1 is LGHDT and CDR2 is YNNKEL (reference sequence). CDR3 nucleotide sequence: TGTGCCAGCAGCTACTGGGAGATCAATGAGCAGTTCTTC. It translates to CASSYWEINEQFF.

The chain carries TRBV18 and TRBJ1-5; D is unclear. From germline, CDR1 is KGHSH and CDR2 LQKENI. V gave up 9 bases and J gave up 2 bases, with 11 bases separating them. The CDR3 has 13 residues. CDR3 sequence reads: CASSGSRNQPQHF. Written as DNA, the CDR3 is TGTGCCAGTTCAGGTTCGCGCAATCAGCCCCAGCATTTT.

V and J are TRBV6-5 and TRBJ1-1; TRBD1 is a possible D gene (6 bases). The germline V gene encodes CDR1 MNHEY and CDR2 SVGAGI. V lost 4 bases, J lost 1 base, and 10 bases lay in between. This CDR3 contains 14 residues. CDR3 region: CASSLGGENTEAFF. CDR3 sequence (DNA): TGTGCCAGCAGTTTAGGGGGGGAGAACACTGAAGCTTTCTTT.

The chain carries TRBV5-1 and TRBJ1-1; TRBD1 matches at 8 bases. Trimming removed 4 bases from V and 5 bases from J; junction bases left unmatched: 13. The CDR3 is made up of 16 amino acids. CDR1 and CDR2 (germline): SGHRS, YFSETQ. CDR3 bases: TGCGCCAGCAGCCCCAAGGCAGGGGGCCCAGGGACTGAAGCTTTCTTT. Residues: CASSPKAGGPGTEAFF.

This clone has only a few counts. The J gene is TRBJ2-7, the V gene TRBV19; D ambiguous. With 1 base removed from V and 3 bases from J, the gap between germline ends came to 4 bases. From germline, CDR1 is LNHDA and CDR2 SQIVND (reference sequence). This CDR3 is 12 amino acids long. The CDR3 sequence is CASSIGGYEQYF. The DNA of the CDR3 is TGTGCCAGTAGTATAGGGGGCTACGAGCAGTACTTC.

The chain combines TRBV12-3 or TRBV12-4 with TRBJ2-7; 8 bases fit TRBD2. The CDR3 contains 13 residues. The junction had 8 bases not matched to a gene; V was cut back by 7 bases and J by 6 bases. The CDR3 DNA follows: TGTGCCAGCATCTCTCGGGGGGGGCGCGAGCAGTACGTC. It encodes CASISRGGREQYV.

The chain links TRBV30 to TRBJ2-2; unclear D gene. This CDR3 contains 12 residues. Trimming stripped 2 bases from V and 2 bases from J, with 3 bases between. Germline CDR1 is GTSNPN and CDR2 is SVGIG (reference sequence). The CDR3 sequence is CAWSKNTGELFF. In DNA, the CDR3 is TGTGCCTGGAGTAAAAACACCGGGGAGCTGTTTTTT.

J is TRBJ1-2 and V is TRBV5-1; no clear D. In germline, CDR1 is SGHRS, CDR2 YFSETQ. Trimming removed 2 bases at V and 10 bases at J, with 15 bases between. CDR3 length equals 13 residues. CDR3 coding DNA: TGCGCCAGCAGCTTAGGAGGGTCTCGGTCCTACACCTTC. Encoded protein: CASSLGGSRSYTF.

The rearrangement joins TRBV5-1 to TRBJ1-3; no firm D call. The CDR3 loop spans 17 amino acids. Trimming removed 2 bases from V and 0 bases from J, with 15 bases in between. The germline gives CDR1 SGHRS, CDR2 YFSETQ. The CDR3 loop is CASSLARSLDSGNTIYF. In DNA form, the CDR3 reads TGCGCCAGCAGCTTAGCCCGCTCCCTGGACTCTGGAAACACCATATATTTT.

The rearrangement links TRBV5-1 to TRBJ1-1; 7 positions agree with TRBD1. Per germline, CDR1 SGHRS and CDR2 YFSETQ. The CDR3 totals 14 residues. Trimming removed 3 bases from V and 1 base from J; junction bases left unmatched: 3. The CDR3 protein is CASSWRQGNTEAFF. For the CDR3, the DNA is TGCGCCAGCAGCTGGAGACAGGGGAACACTGAAGCTTTCTTT.

The chain couples TRBV6-2 or TRBV6-3 to TRBJ2-3; the D is unclear. This CDR3 has 13 amino acids. Germline V gene data show CDR1 as MNHEY and CDR2 as SVGEGT. Trimming stripped 2 bases from V and 9 bases from J, with 12 bases between. The CDR3 DNA follows: TGTGCCAGCAGTTACGGAATGGCCGACACGCAGTATTTT. Encoded protein: CASSYGMADTQYF.

In DNA form, the CDR3 reads TGTGCCAGCAGCCCTGACAGGGTTAATGAAAAACTGTTTTTT. Translating gives CASSPDRVNEKLFF. The chain recombines TRBV11-2 with TRBJ1-4; 7 bases map to TRBD1. After removal of 5 bases from V and 4 bases from J, the junction contained 4 bases not matched to a gene. Per germline, CDR1 SGHAT and CDR2 FQNNGV. The CDR3 loop spans 14 amino acids.